This T cell receptor (beta chain) emerged from a study of OX40 agonist ivuxolimab in advanced cancers. Profiling relied on immunoSEQ multiplex PCR, and the TCRdb table lists in-frame clones only, not all of them. The sample shows 55,000 to 65,000 clones, 80% to 90% of them seen only once. Germline lookup yields CDR1 SGHTA and CDR2 FQGTGA. The ends lost 5 bases at V and 4 bases at J; junction bases unmatched: 13. The CDR3 is made up of 17 amino acids. The sample here was CD4+ or CD8+ T cells sorted from blood, taken in a trial of the OX40 agonist ivuxolimab. V usage is TRBV7-3 and J usage is TRBJ2-3, with 9 bases identical to TRBD1. The receptor's source is an adult with an advanced solid tumor such as melanoma, head and neck, liver or kidney cancer. The CDR3 is CASSITGGQSRADTQYF. CDR3 bases: TGTGCCAGCAGCATTACAGGGGGCCAAAGTAGGGCAGATACGCAGTATTTT.